What follows is one T cell receptor beta chain and its context. At one boundary the junction diverges from the germline segment, which might be a read error. Looked up from germline, CDR1 is DFQATT and CDR2 is SNEGSKA (reference sequence). The CDR3 loop spans 17 amino acids. The data originate from a study of T-cell reconstitution after alpha-beta-depleted transplantation in children. The TCRbeta library incorporated unique molecular identifiers. TCRdb analysed the PCR reads with MiXCR anew, one entry per CDR3 protein. The top ten clones hold more than 2.5% of a sample with about 540,000 distinct CDR3 sequences, around 19% of them seen once.

The sequencing here drew on PBMCs from the stem cell graft donor, taken from the stem cell graft. The receptor was derived from a human donor who donated a stem cell graft to a child with acute lymphoblastic leukemia. The chain employs TRBV20-1 and TRBJ2-1; 9 nucleotides line up with TRBD2. This chain's CDR3 is CCANTVPGTSSHNEQFF. The CDR3 DNA reads as TGCTGTGCTAACACTGTTCCCGGGACTAGCAGCCACAATGAGCAGTTCTTC.